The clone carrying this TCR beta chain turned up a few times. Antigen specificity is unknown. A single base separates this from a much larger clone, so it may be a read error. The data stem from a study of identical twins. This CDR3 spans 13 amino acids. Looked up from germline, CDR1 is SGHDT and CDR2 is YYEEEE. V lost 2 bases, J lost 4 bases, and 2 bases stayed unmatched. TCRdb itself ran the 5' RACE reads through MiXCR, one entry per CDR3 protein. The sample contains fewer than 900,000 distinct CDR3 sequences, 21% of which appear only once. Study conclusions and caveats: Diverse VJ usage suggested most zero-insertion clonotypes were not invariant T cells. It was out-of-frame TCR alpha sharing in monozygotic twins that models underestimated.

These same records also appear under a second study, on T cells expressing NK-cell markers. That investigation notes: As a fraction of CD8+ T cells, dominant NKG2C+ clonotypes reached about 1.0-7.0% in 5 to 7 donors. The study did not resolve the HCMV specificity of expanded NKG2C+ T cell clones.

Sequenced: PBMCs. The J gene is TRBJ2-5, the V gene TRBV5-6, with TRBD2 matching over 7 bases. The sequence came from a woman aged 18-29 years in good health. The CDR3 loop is CASSLAGPETQYF. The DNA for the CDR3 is TGTGCCAGCAGCTTAGCGGGGCCAGAGACCCAGTACTTC. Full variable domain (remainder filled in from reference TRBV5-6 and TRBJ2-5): DAGVTQSPTHLIKTRGQQVTLRCSPKSGHDTVSWYQQALGQGPQFIFQYYEEEERQRGNFPDRFSGHQFPNYSSELNVNALLLGDSALYLCASSLAGPETQYFGPGTRLLVL.